Below are 27 T cell receptor beta chains sequenced from a single sample in a study of technical replicates of blood from a few donors. The assay was immunoSEQ multiplex PCR, and TCRdb's table has in-frame clones only and misses some. This table holds about 88,000 clones, 85% to 95% found once. The sample comprised T cells isolated from PBMCs. The receptors derive from a human donor in good health.

The chain employs TRBV7-9 and TRBJ2-5; possibly TRBD2 for D (7 bases). V gave up 4 bases and J gave up 5 bases, with 14 bases separating them. The V gene's germline CDR1 is SEHNR and CDR2 FQNEAQ (reference sequence). This CDR3 spans 14 amino acids. The CDR3 protein is CASSSEGGGETQYF. The CDR3 nucleotides read TGTGCCAGCAGCTCAGAAGGGGGGGGCGAGACCCAGTACTTC.

The chain combines TRBV14 with TRBJ1-1, with a weak D call TRBD1 (5 bases). Per germline, CDR1 SGHDN and CDR2 FVKESK. The CDR3 extends over 14 amino acids. V lost 4 bases to trimming and J lost 4 bases, with 13 bases between them. The CDR3 loop reads CASSPQVGGTEAFF. The CDR3 region has the DNA TGTGCCAGCAGCCCGCAGGTGGGGGGCACTGAAGCTTTCTTT.

This clone was counted once. The chain combines TRBV5-1 with TRBJ2-7; 12 nucleotides line up with TRBD2. This CDR3 spans 20 amino acids. The germline V gene encodes CDR1 SGHRS and CDR2 YFSETQ. V was pared by 4 bases and J by 0 bases, with 17 bases of the junction left unmatched. The CDR3, as DNA: TGCGCCAGCAGCCTTCCGAACCTACTAGCGGGGGGCCTCTCCTCCTACGAGCAGTACTTC. Its translation is CASSLPNLLAGGLSSYEQYF.

The J gene is TRBJ2-3, the V gene TRBV6-5; 9 bases map to TRBD2. Trimming cost V 10 bases and J 6 bases; bases outside gene matches: 11. The CDR3 spans 14 residues. Germline CDR1 reads MNHEY; CDR2 reads SVGAGI. The CDR3 region has the DNA TGTGCCACTACGCCGACTAGCGGAGGGGATACGCAGTATTTT. This sequence encodes CATTPTSGGDTQYF.

The chain couples TRBV27 to TRBJ2-1; D may be TRBD2 (6 bases). Germline V lookup: CDR1 MNHEY, CDR2 SMNVEV (reference sequence). V was pared by 7 bases and J by 0 bases, with 10 bases between. The CDR3 contains 14 residues. The CDR3 loop reads CASTPGGSYNEQFF. For the CDR3, the DNA is TGTGCCAGCACCCCCGGGGGCTCCTACAATGAGCAGTTCTTC.

The chain is built from TRBV7-8 and TRBJ2-7; 9 bases are a match to TRBD2. The V segment lost 3 bases and the J segment 7 bases; nucleotides outside the gene matches: 16. Germline CDR1 is SGHVS and CDR2 is FQNEAQ. The CDR3 is 17 residues long. CDR3 nucleotides: TGTGCCAGCAGCTTTAGTAGCGGGAGTGGGGGGCGATGGGAGCAGTACTTC. Protein: CASSFSSGSGGRWEQYF.

The chain employs TRBV6-4 and TRBJ1-6; D is ambiguous. The CDR3 runs 13 residues. CDR1 MRHNA and CDR2 SNTAGT come from the germline V gene. Trimming pared 6 bases from V and 10 bases from J, leaving 13 bases between. CDR3 loop: CASSAGLSSPLHF. CDR3 bases: TGTGCCAGCAGCGCAGGATTAAGCTCACCCCTCCACTTT.

V usage is TRBV5-1 and J usage is TRBJ2-1, with D maybe TRBD1 (5 bases). The CDR3 sequence is 14 residues long. The germline V gene encodes CDR1 SGHRS and CDR2 YFSETQ. V gave up 0 bases and J gave up 4 bases, with 8 bases separating them. The CDR3 here is CASSLAQGYNEQFF. The CDR3 coding sequence is TGCGCCAGCAGCTTGGCCCAGGGATACAATGAGCAGTTCTTC. The entire variable domain, with the rest obtained from reference TRBV5-1 and TRBJ2-1, is as follows: KAGVTQTPRYLIKTRGQQVTLSCSPISGHRSVSWYQQTPGQGLQFLFEYFSETQRNKGNFPGRFSGRQFSNSRSEMNVSTLELGDSALYLCASSLAQGYNEQFFGPGTRLTVL.

This chain uses TRBV7-3 with TRBJ1-1; D may be TRBD1 (6 bases). Trimming cost V 0 bases and J 5 bases, with 7 bases left between them. There are 13 residues in the CDR3. Germline lookup yields CDR1 SGHTA and CDR2 FQGTGA. The CDR3 loop is CASSLTRGTEAFF. CDR3 coding DNA: TGTGCCAGCAGCTTAACTAGGGGGACTGAAGCTTTCTTT.

V is TRBV6-1 and J is TRBJ1-2; 7 bases map to TRBD1. Germline values: CDR1 MNHNS, CDR2 SASEGT. This CDR3 spans 14 amino acids. With V trimmed by 2 bases and J by 7 bases, 7 bases remained unmatched. As DNA, the CDR3 is TGTGCCAGCAGTGAACCCGACAGGGTTGGTGGCTACACCTTC. It yields the protein CASSEPDRVGGYTF.

This clone showed up just once. The chain couples TRBV7-9 to TRBJ2-1; D perhaps matches TRBD1 (5 bases). V was pared by 1 base and J by 2 bases, with 6 bases between. CDR1 and CDR2 (germline): SEHNR, FQNEAQ (reference sequence). CDR3 length: 14 residues. The CDR3 sequence is CASSLGGPYNEQFF. The CDR3 nucleotides are TGTGCCAGCAGCTTAGGGGGCCCCTACAATGAGCAGTTCTTC.

This sequence joins TRBV6-1 and TRBJ2-2, with D possibly being TRBD2 (6 bases). The germline V gene has CDR1 MNHNS and CDR2 SASEGT. The CDR3 loop spans 15 amino acids. Trimming took 5 bases from V and 0 from J, leaving 10 bases between them. CDR3 amino acids: CASSTPSANTGELFF. In DNA form, the CDR3 reads TGTGCCAGCAGTACCCCTAGCGCGAACACCGGGGAGCTGTTTTTT.

V is TRBV4-2 and J is TRBJ2-5, with TRBD1 matching 8 bases. Per germline, CDR1 LGHNA and CDR2 YNFKEQ. Germline trimming cut 4 bases from V and 6 bases from J; bases unmatched to any gene: 7. The CDR3 is 14 amino acids. CDR3: CASSPGQGRKTQYF. The CDR3 DNA follows: TGTGCCAGCAGCCCCGGACAGGGAAGGAAGACCCAGTACTTC.

V is TRBV6-5 and J is TRBJ1-2; D is undetermined. Germline CDR1 and CDR2: MNHEY and SVGAGI. CDR3 length: 13 amino acids. The V gene lost 4 bases and the J gene lost 5 bases, with 11 bases spanning the gap. The CDR3 DNA follows: TGTGCCAGCAGTTCGAACAGTCATTATGGCTACACCTTC. Translating gives CASSSNSHYGYTF.

This clone was recorded only once. The chain is built from TRBV4-1 and TRBJ1-4; possibly TRBD1 for D (6 bases). The V gene's germline CDR1 is MGHRA and CDR2 YSYEKL. V shed 0 bases and J shed 7 bases, with 15 bases lying between them. CDR3 size: 16 residues. CDR3 DNA sequence: TGCGCCAGCAGCCAAGAATGGCGCAGGGGCTTTGAAAAACTGTTTTTT. Protein product: CASSQEWRRGFEKLFF.

The chain joins TRBV6-1 to TRBJ1-5, with D possibly matching TRBD1 (5 bases). CDR3 length equals 13 residues. The germline V gene encodes CDR1 MNHNS and CDR2 SASEGT. Trimming removed 5 bases from V and 7 bases from J, with 12 bases in between. The CDR3 nucleotides are TGTGCCAGCAGTCCCCAGGGTGGACAGCCCCAGCATTTT. Translating gives CASSPQGGQPQHF.

This rearrangement joins TRBV4-2 to TRBJ2-7; D is unresolved. V shed 0 bases and J shed 1 base, with 7 bases lying between them. The CDR3 runs 14 residues. Germline CDR1 reads LGHNA; CDR2 reads YNFKEQ. CDR3 bases: TGTGCCAGCAGCCAAGAAATGGCTTCCTACGAGCAGTACTTC. It specifies CASSQEMASYEQYF.

This clone was recorded once. V and J are TRBV9 and TRBJ1-6; a possible D gene is TRBD1 (6 bases). Deletions cut 3 bases from V and 9 bases from J, with 13 bases between. CDR3 length: 14 residues. Germline CDR1 reads SGDLS; CDR2 reads YYNGEE. The CDR3 DNA reads as TGTGCCAGCAGCGCCAGGGGCCCAGGTTCACCCCTCCACTTT. Translated, it gives CASSARGPGSPLHF.

The chain recombines TRBV30 with TRBJ2-5; D is possibly TRBD2 (6 bases). V was trimmed by 1 base and J by 5 bases, leaving 17 bases between them. Germline V CDR1 and CDR2: GTSNPN, SVGIG (reference sequence). The CDR3 has 15 amino acids. The CDR3 region is CAWSGLWGRRETQYF. In DNA form, the CDR3 reads TGTGCCTGGAGTGGCCTATGGGGGAGGAGGGAGACCCAGTACTTC.

V is TRBV11-3 and J is TRBJ2-1; the match to TRBD2 covers 9 bases. J gave up 10 bases and V 4 bases, and 14 bases lay outside the gene matches. Germline values: CDR1 SGHNT, CDR2 YENEEA. This CDR3 has 16 amino acids. The CDR3 DNA is TGTGCCAGCAGCTCCAGCGGGGGGTTCATGATCGAGGAGCAGTTCTTC. Encoded protein: CASSSSGGFMIEEQFF.

The chain couples TRBV20-1 to TRBJ2-1; D possibly corresponds to TRBD2 (5 bases). Trimming left V 3 bases short and J 8 bases short, with 8 bases between. The germline V gene encodes CDR1 DFQATT and CDR2 SNEGSKA (reference sequence). This CDR3 has 11 amino acids. CDR3 coding DNA: TGCAGTGCTAGCAAGCGGTATGAGCAGTTCTTC. Translation gives CSASKRYEQFF.

The J gene is TRBJ2-5, the V gene TRBV7-9, with D maybe TRBD2 (6 bases). V was clipped by 5 bases and J by 2 bases, with 15 bases between them. This CDR3 has 15 residues. The germline V gene has CDR1 SEHNR and CDR2 FQNEAQ (reference sequence). In DNA form, the CDR3 reads TGTGCCAGCAGCACGAAGTGGGGGGAACAAGAGACCCAGTACTTC. Encoded protein: CASSTKWGEQETQYF.

This clone showed up just once. The V gene is TRBV25-1, the J gene TRBJ1-1, with a tentative D call TRBD1 (5 bases). Germline CDR1 and CDR2: MGHDK and SYGVNS. V lost 4 bases and J 5 bases, leaving 11 bases between the germline ends. CDR3 length: 13 residues. The CDR3 here is CASSGGGRTEAFF. The CDR3 DNA is TGTGCCAGCAGTGGGGGGGGACGGACTGAAGCTTTCTTT.

The chain links TRBV25-1 to TRBJ2-3; D ambiguous. The V end was cut by 5 bases, the J end by 1 base, with 7 bases between. The CDR3 consists of 13 residues. Germline lookup yields CDR1 MGHDK and CDR2 SYGVNS. The CDR3 nucleotides read TGTGCCAGCAGTAAAACAGGCACAGATACGCAGTATTTT. Residues: CASSKTGTDTQYF.

The J gene is TRBJ1-1, the V gene TRBV30; no firm D call. The CDR3 sequence is 14 residues long. Between the trimmed V and J ends, which lost 5 bases and 0 bases, there was a span of 13 bases. The germline CDR1 and CDR2 sequences are GTSNPN and SVGIG (reference sequence). In DNA form, the CDR3 reads TGTGCCTGGGCCCGAGGGCGGTTGAACACTGAAGCTTTCTTT. Protein: CAWARGRLNTEAFF.

The chain combines TRBV4-1 with TRBJ2-7, with a weak D call TRBD2 (6 bases). Per the germline V gene, CDR1 is MGHRA and CDR2 is YSYEKL. Trimming removed 4 bases from V and 2 bases from J, with 15 bases in between. CDR3 size: 15 residues. Here the CDR3 reads CASSPRRDSPYEQYF. The CDR3 DNA reads as TGCGCCAGCAGCCCGAGGCGGGACTCCCCCTACGAGCAGTACTTC.

V is TRBV5-7 and J is TRBJ1-5, with D perhaps matching TRBD1 (5 bases). TRBV5-7 is filed as an ORF, its function uncertain. The CDR3 totals 18 residues. V lost 4 bases and J lost 0, with 20 bases in between. This chain's CDR3 is CASSIVPGGHDSNQPQHF. CDR3 in DNA: TGTGCCAGCAGCATTGTCCCCGGGGGTCACGATAGCAATCAGCCCCAGCATTTT.